The rows below give T cell receptor beta chains drawn from one sample of a study of T cell changes during pregnancy in multiple sclerosis. Measured with immunoSEQ multiplex PCR; TCRdb has only the in-frame clones, and not every one. The data contain approximately 79,000 clones, 85% to 95% of them singletons. The sequencing here drew on CD4+ T cells from peripheral blood mononuclear cells, taken before pregnancy. These receptors were taken from a female donor with multiple sclerosis, enrolled in a pregnancy study. CDR3s include the opening cysteine and the closing phenylalanine or tryptophan. The D gene is left open where the match is weak. Clone sizes are given selectively: once, few, many, or a class where the clone is expanded.

.	.	TRBV10-2	TRBJ1-1	TGCGCCAGCACACCGGGGGGGGGTATGGGAACAGGCACTGAAGCTTTCTTT	CASTPGGGMGTGTEAFF
.	TRBD1	TRBV5-1	TRBJ2-7	TGCGCCAGTAAGTGGGGACAGGAGTCCTACGAGCAGTACTTC	CASKWGQESYEQYF
.	.	TRBV5-1	TRBJ2-1	TGCGCCAGCAGCACCCGACTGTTCGAAAATGAGCAGTTCTTC	CASSTRLFENEQFF
.	TRBD1	TRBV4-1	TRBJ1-3	TGCGCCAGCAGCCAAGATTTGTCGACAGGGACTGGAAACACCATATATTTT	CASSQDLSTGTGNTIYF
.	.	TRBV19	TRBJ1-5	TGTGCCAGTAGTATCTTCGGTAATAATCAGCCCCAGCATTTT	CASSIFGNNQPQHF
.	.	TRBV7-2	TRBJ2-3	TGTGCCAGCAGCCCGGGACTCCCCGGTGGAGATACGCAGTATTTT	CASSPGLPGGDTQYF
.	TRBD2	TRBV14	TRBJ2-3	TGTGCCAGCAGCCATCTGACTAGCGGGGGGTCTCAGAAGCAGTATTTT	CASSHLTSGGSQKQYF
.	.	TRBV5-1	TRBJ2-3	TGCGCCAGCAGCTTGGTTCCTGGCTCTAGCACAGATACGCAGTATTTT	CASSLVPGSSTDTQYF
.	TRBD2	TRBV9	TRBJ2-3	TGTGCCAGCAGCCCCGGGACTAGCGGACCTACAGATACGCAGTATTTT	CASSPGTSGPTDTQYF
.	TRBD1	TRBV5-6	TRBJ1-2	TGTGCCAGCAGCGTGACAGGGTCTCAAGGCTATGGCTACACCTTC	CASSVTGSQGYGYTF
.	TRBD2	TRBV7-3	TRBJ2-1	TGTGCCAGCAGCTCCTACACTTGGGCGGGACTAGCGGGGACGGGTGAGCAGTTCTTC	CASSSYTWAGLAGTGEQFF
.	.	TRBV2	TRBJ1-3	TGTGCCAGCGCACTCGATCGGGGGAACTCTGGAAACACCATATATTTT	CASALDRGNSGNTIYF
once	TRBD2	TRBV7-9	TRBJ2-1	TGTGCCAGCAGCTTAGGTCTAGCGGGCGATGAGCAGTTCTTC	CASSLGLAGDEQFF
.	.	TRBV27	TRBJ2-1	TGTGCCAGCAGTTTGAGGAATGAGCAGTTCTTC	CASSLRNEQFF
.	TRBD2	TRBV28	TRBJ2-6	TGTGCCAGCAGTTTACGGGGGGTTACCGGGGCCAACGTCCTGACTTTC	CASSLRGVTGANVLTF
.	TRBD2	TRBV11-2	TRBJ2-2	TGTGCCAGCAGCTTCGGGCTAGCGGGGGGTCACACCGGGGAGCTGTTTTTT	CASSFGLAGGHTGELFF
.	TRBD1	TRBV5-4	TRBJ2-5	TGTGCCAGCAGCTTGACAGGGGGGAACCAAGAGACCCAGTACTTC	CASSLTGGNQETQYF
.	.	TRBV4-1	TRBJ2-5	TGCGCCAGCAGCCAAGATCCCCCAGGGGGGTTAGGAGAGACCCAGTACTTC	CASSQDPPGGLGETQYF
.	TRBD2	TRBV7-9	TRBJ2-3	TGTGCCAGCAGCTTTACTAGCGGGGGAAGGACAGATACGCAGTATTTT	CASSFTSGGRTDTQYF
.	TRBD1	TRBV6-4	TRBJ1-4	TGTGCCAGCAGTGACTCGACCAGGGGGCTTGAAAAACTGTTTTTT	CASSDSTRGLEKLFF
.	TRBD2	TRBV5-1	TRBJ2-1	TGCGCCAGCAGCTTGCCTAGCGGGAGTCTTTCCTACAATGAGCAGTTCTTC	CASSLPSGSLSYNEQFF
.	.	TRBV6-4	TRBJ2-3	TGTGCCAGCAGTTACTCGGACACCCCACCAGATACGCAGTATTTT	CASSYSDTPPDTQYF
.	TRBD2	TRBV5-1	TRBJ2-2	TGCGCCAGCAGCTTCTCAGCGGGAAACACCGGGGAGCTGTTTTTT	CASSFSAGNTGELFF
.	.	TRBV5-1	TRBJ1-1	TGCGCCAGCAGCTTGGAGGCGGCTGATAAGGTCTCGGCTGAAGCTTTCTTT	CASSLEAADKVSAEAFF
.	.	TRBV5-1	TRBJ1-4	TGCGCCAGCAGCTTGGACCCGGCAACTAATGAAAAACTGTTTTTT	CASSLDPATNEKLFF
.	.	TRBV6-1	TRBJ2-1	TGTGCCAGCAGTGCACAGGGTCCCTACAATGAGCAGTTCTTC	CASSAQGPYNEQFF
.	TRBD2	TRBV6-5	TRBJ2-1	TGTGCCAGCAGAAGCGGGAGGCGCTCCTACAATGAGCAGTTCTTC	CASRSGRRSYNEQFF
.	.	TRBV18	TRBJ2-7	TGTGCCAGCTCCCCGAGGGGGGGATTAAGCTCCTACGAGCAGTACTTC	CASSPRGGLSSYEQYF
.	.	TRBV21-1	TRBJ2-1	TGTGCCAGCAGCAAAGTCGCCAGCGGGAGACTTATAAAAAGTGAGCAGTTCTTC	CASSKVASGRLIKSEQFF
.	TRBD1	TRBV5-1	TRBJ2-7	TGCGCCAGCAGCCCTCAGACAGGGGGCTACGAGCAGTACTTC	CASSPQTGGYEQYF
.	.	TRBV19	TRBJ2-1	TGTGCCAGTAGTATAGAGGAAGGGAGGCCCTACAATGAGCAGTTCTTC	CASSIEEGRPYNEQFF
.	.	TRBV9	TRBJ2-3	TGTGCCAGCAGCCCCCGACTGCTCACAGATACGCAGTATTTT	CASSPRLLTDTQYF
.	TRBD2	TRBV28	TRBJ2-1	TGTGCCAGCAGCATACGGGAGGCCTCCTACAATGAGCAGTTCTTC	CASSIREASYNEQFF
.	TRBD1	TRBV5-5	TRBJ1-6	TGTGCCAGCAGCGTATACAGGGGCACGCATAATTCACCCCTCCACTTT	CASSVYRGTHNSPLHF